This section outlines one T cell receptor (beta chain) sequence together with its context. Its antigen remains unknown. The CDR3 sequence is 11 residues long. V was trimmed by 8 bases and J by 7 bases, leaving 14 bases between them. Germline assignment: CDR1 DFQATT and CDR2 SNEGSKA (reference sequence). This specimen belongs to a study of persistence of HIV-infected CD4 T cells. General study points: Antigen-responding cells were enriched for degenerate expanded CDR3beta sequences. Bulk TCR data could not be restricted to HIV-1-infected CMV-responding cells.

This nonspecific control used anti-CD3/anti-CD28 bead stimulation of CD4+ T cells. Sorting selected CD4+ T cells upregulating both CD40 ligand and CD69. Sequencing used immunoSEQ version 4 in survey mode. Template was genomic DNA at 8 to 10 ng/uL, with up to roughly 1 ug used per sample. The protocol was immunoSEQ multiplex PCR, while the TCRdb copy is restricted to in-frame clones and leaves out a portion. This sample has 40,000 to 55,000 clones, with 80% to 90% found just once. Material: CD4+ T cells sorted from PBMCs after roughly 18-hour stimulation, obtained from a patient who received antiretroviral therapy. The J gene is TRBJ1-1, the V gene TRBV20-1; D unclear. The TCR was taken from an adult woman with HIV who was CMV-seropositive. CDR3 region: CSHLGRDEAFF. The CDR3 DNA reads TGCAGTCATCTAGGTCGGGATGAAGCTTTCTTT.